Shown below are 18 T cell receptor beta chains from a single sample sequenced in a study of CD8 T cells in Susac syndrome. Random-hexamer reverse transcription was applied to about 0.45 to 1 ug RNA. TCRdb fed the immunoSEQ multiplex PCR reads into MiXCR, producing one record per CDR3 protein. Here the sample spans about 60,000 distinct CDR3 sequences, over 85% being singletons. Material: CD8+ T cells from PBMCs. The origin of the receptors is a human donor in good health.

The chain has TRBV10-3 and TRBJ2-2; no clear D gene. The germline V gene has CDR1 ENHRY and CDR2 SYGVKD. V was cut by 10 bases and J by 3 bases, with 15 bases left in between. The CDR3 consists of 14 residues. For the CDR3, the DNA is TGTGCCAGCCATGCGAACTGGGACACCGGGGAGCTGTTTTTT. Translation: CASHANWDTGELFF.

The rearrangement uses TRBV4-3 and TRBJ2-1, with TRBD1 matching 9 bases. V was clipped by 4 bases and J by 5 bases; unmatched bases: 6. This CDR3 has 15 residues. Germline V gives CDR1 LGHNA, CDR2 YSLEER. CDR3 nucleotide sequence: TGCGCCAGCAGCCCTCGGACAGGGGATCACAATGAGCAGTTCTTC. It is translated as CASSPRTGDHNEQFF.

V and J are TRBV5-6 and TRBJ1-1, with unresolved D. V lost 2 bases and J lost 13, with 18 bases in between. Germline lookup yields CDR1 SGHDT and CDR2 YYEEEE. The CDR3 has 13 residues. The CDR3 DNA reads TGTGCCAGCAGCTTAAATCTGGGGAACGGCGATTTCTTT. Translation gives CASSLNLGNGDFF.

The chain joins TRBV27 to TRBJ2-7, with D perhaps TRBD2 (6 bases). Germline lookup yields CDR1 MNHEY and CDR2 SMNVEV (reference sequence). The CDR3 loop spans 15 amino acids. Trimming left V 3 bases short and J 2 bases short, with 14 bases between. CDR3 DNA: TGTGCCAGCAGTTTGGGACTTGGAGGGGCCTACGAGCAGTACTTC. Protein sequence: CASSLGLGGAYEQYF.

This clonotype was seen a handful of times. The CDR3 DNA sequence: TGTGCCAGCAGCTTGACCGGGACAGACTACGAGCAGTACTTC. This translates into CASSLTGTDYEQYF. This chain joins TRBV7-3 and TRBJ2-7; 7 bases fit TRBD1. The CDR3 length is 14 residues. Trimming took 3 bases from V and 3 from J; bases not matched to a gene: 5. The germline V gene encodes CDR1 SGHTA and CDR2 FQGTGA.

The chain uses TRBV27 and TRBJ2-3; 9 nucleotides match TRBD1. After removal of 3 bases from V and 4 bases from J, the junction contained 5 bases not matched to a gene. The CDR3 loop spans 15 amino acids. Germline CDR1 and CDR2: MNHEY and SMNVEV (reference sequence). This CDR3 is CASSLGWTGADTQYF. The CDR3 DNA sequence: TGTGCCAGCAGTTTGGGTTGGACAGGGGCAGATACGCAGTATTTT.

The genes are TRBV6-5 and TRBJ2-3; no firm D call. Germline V gene data show CDR1 as MNHEY and CDR2 as SVGAGI. Trimming removed 4 bases at V and 6 bases at J, with 8 bases between. This CDR3 contains 12 residues. Here the CDR3 DNA reads TGTGCCAGCAGTTTTTTGGGGGATACGCAGTATTTT. Protein product: CASSFLGDTQYF.

This chain connects TRBV4-1 to TRBJ2-2, with no clear D. Per the germline V gene, CDR1 is MGHRA and CDR2 is YSYEKL. This CDR3 is 13 amino acids long. Trimming took 2 bases from V and 4 from J, leaving 5 bases between them. The CDR3 nucleotides read TGCGCCAGCAGCCAATATAGCACCGGGGAGCTGTTTTTT. It encodes CASSQYSTGELFF.

In this sample, this clonotype turned up once. The chain has TRBV6-2 or TRBV6-3 and TRBJ1-5; D is uncertain. Germline CDR1 MNHEY, CDR2 SVGEGT. Trimming cost V 6 bases and J 3 bases, with 12 bases left between them. The CDR3 consists of 14 residues. The CDR3 loop is CASRPDGLNQPQHF. The CDR3 region has the DNA TGTGCCAGCAGACCAGACGGCCTCAATCAGCCCCAGCATTTT.

V is TRBV20-1 and J is TRBJ2-7; the D is unclear. Trimming took 0 bases from V and 3 from J, leaving 15 bases between them. Germline CDR1 DFQATT, CDR2 SNEGSKA (reference sequence). The CDR3 runs 15 residues. The CDR3 coding sequence is TGCAGTGCTAGAGATCTGTTGGGAAGTAACTACGAGCAGTACTTC. This gives the protein CSARDLLGSNYEQYF.

V is TRBV5-4 and J is TRBJ2-2; D gene ambiguous. The CDR3 covers 15 residues. Germline assignment: CDR1 SGHNT and CDR2 YYREEE (reference sequence). V was clipped by 0 bases and J by 4 bases, with 10 bases between them. The CDR3 DNA reads TGTGCCAGCAGCTTGGACTGGGGATCCACCGGGGAGCTGTTTTTT. Its translation is CASSLDWGSTGELFF.

The CDR3: CASSYIAGGLQETQYF. The CDR3 nucleotides read TGTGCCAGCAGTTACATAGCGGGGGGGCTCCAAGAGACCCAGTACTTC. The rearrangement links TRBV6-5 to TRBJ2-5, with 11 positions matching TRBD2. This CDR3 is built from 16 residues. CDR1 MNHEY and CDR2 SVGAGI come from the germline V gene. Unmatched junction bases numbered 3, after V lost 2 bases and J lost 1 base.

This clonotype was detected only once. The gene calls are TRBV28 and TRBJ2-5; maybe TRBD1 (5 bases). The V end was cut by 3 bases, the J end by 5 bases, with 10 bases between. The CDR3 spans 13 residues. Germline V lookup: CDR1 MDHEN, CDR2 SYDVKM. CDR3: CASSLAPGETQYF. For the CDR3, the DNA is TGTGCCAGCAGTTTGGCCCCAGGGGAGACCCAGTACTTC.

The rearrangement links TRBV9 to TRBJ2-1; a possible D gene is TRBD2 (5 bases). Germline CDR1 reads SGDLS; CDR2 reads YYNGEE. V shed 2 bases and J shed 9 bases, with 15 bases lying between them. This CDR3 spans 14 amino acids. The CDR3 loop is CASSVRDRVGEQFF. In DNA, the CDR3 is TGTGCCAGCAGCGTCCGGGATCGAGTGGGTGAGCAGTTCTTC.

The rearrangement joins TRBV29-1 to TRBJ2-7, with 10 nucleotides matching TRBD1. V shed 4 bases, J shed 2 bases, and the junction held 14 bases outside the gene matches. Germline-derived CDR1 and CDR2 are SQVTM and ANQGSEA. This CDR3 is 17 amino acids long. CDR3 sequence: CSVVGGTGDRGTYEQYF. The CDR3 DNA is TGCAGCGTTGTGGGCGGTACCGGGGACAGGGGAACCTACGAGCAGTACTTC.

This CDR3 reads CASSLSGSGELFF. DNA of the CDR3: TGTGCCAGCAGTTTATCGGGATCCGGGGAGCTGTTTTTT. The chain carries TRBV27 and TRBJ2-2; D unclear. The germline V gene encodes CDR1 MNHEY and CDR2 SMNVEV (reference sequence). CDR3 length: 13 amino acids. V shed 0 bases and J shed 6 bases, with 5 bases lying between them.

The gene calls are TRBV28 and TRBJ2-1; D remains ambiguous. Germline lookup yields CDR1 MDHEN and CDR2 SYDVKM. V lost 6 bases and J lost 8, with 17 bases in between. The length of the CDR3 is 14 residues. CDR3: CASSSTGQNDEQFF. In DNA form, the CDR3 reads TGTGCCAGCAGCTCTACGGGCCAAAACGATGAGCAGTTCTTC.

This rearrangement joins TRBV10-1 to TRBJ1-5; D is unclear. Per germline, CDR1 WNHNN and CDR2 SYGVQD (reference sequence). The CDR3 is made up of 12 amino acids. Trimming removed 2 bases from V and 5 bases from J, with 4 bases in between. Here the CDR3 reads CASSEADQPQHF. In nucleotides, the CDR3 is TGCGCCAGCAGTGAGGCGGATCAGCCCCAGCATTTT.